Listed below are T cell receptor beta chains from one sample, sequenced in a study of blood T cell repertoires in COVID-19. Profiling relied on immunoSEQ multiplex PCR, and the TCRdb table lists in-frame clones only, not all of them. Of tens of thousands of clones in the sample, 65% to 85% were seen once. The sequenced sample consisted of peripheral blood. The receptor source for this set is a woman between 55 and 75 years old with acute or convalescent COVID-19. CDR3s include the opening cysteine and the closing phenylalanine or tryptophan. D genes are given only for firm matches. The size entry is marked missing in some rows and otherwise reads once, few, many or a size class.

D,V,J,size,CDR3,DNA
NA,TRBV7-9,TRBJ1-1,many,CASSSQELGGAFF,TGTGCCAGCAGCTCCCAGGAGCTGGGGGGAGCTTTCTTT
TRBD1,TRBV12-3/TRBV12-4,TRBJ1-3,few,CASSGGTESTIYF,TGTGCCAGCAGTGGGGGGACAGAGAGCACCATATATTTT
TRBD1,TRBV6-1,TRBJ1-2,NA,CASSESRQGYYGYTF,TGTGCCAGCAGTGAATCACGACAGGGGTACTATGGCTACACCTTC
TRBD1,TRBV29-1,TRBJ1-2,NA,CSVGQGVHYGYTF,TGCAGCGTTGGGCAGGGGGTACACTATGGCTACACCTTC
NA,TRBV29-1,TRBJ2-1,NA,CIVGVQGYNEQFF,TGCATCGTTGGGGTCCAGGGTTACAATGAGCAGTTCTTC
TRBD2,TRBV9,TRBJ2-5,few,CASSVSTRTSVERQETQYF,TGTGCCAGCAGCGTTTCAACTCGAACTAGCGTAGAGCGTCAAGAGACCCAGTACTTC
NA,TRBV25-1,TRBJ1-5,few,CASSETQGKYSNQPQHF,TGTGCCAGCAGTGAAACGCAGGGGAAATATAGCAATCAGCCCCAGCATTTT
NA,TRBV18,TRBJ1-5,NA,CASSPDSYQPQHF,TGTGCCAGCTCACCGGACAGCTATCAGCCCCAGCATTTT
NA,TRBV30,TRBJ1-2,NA,CAWSNFNYGYTF,TGTGCCTGGAGCAACTTTAACTATGGCTACACCTTC
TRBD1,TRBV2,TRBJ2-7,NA,CASSGRTGGHEQYF,TGTGCCAGCAGTGGCCGGACAGGGGGTCACGAGCAGTACTTC
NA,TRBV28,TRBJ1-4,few,CASSGVGEKLFF,TGTGCCAGCAGCGGAGTAGGAGAAAAACTGTTTTTT
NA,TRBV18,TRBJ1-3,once,CASSPPSGRQAGNTIYF,TGTGCCAGCTCACCTCCCTCAGGCAGGCAAGCTGGAAACACCATATATTTT
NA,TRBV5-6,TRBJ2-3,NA,CASTVYGPGKGGTDTQYF,TGTGCCAGCACTGTATACGGACCCGGGAAGGGTGGTACAGATACGCAGTATTTT
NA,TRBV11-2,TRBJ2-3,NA,CASSLIQGDTDTQYF,TGTGCCAGCAGCTTAATTCAAGGGGACACAGATACGCAGTATTTT
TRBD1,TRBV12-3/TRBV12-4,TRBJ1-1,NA,CASTLRGREAFF,TGTGCCAGCACACTGAGGGGGCGTGAAGCTTTCTTT
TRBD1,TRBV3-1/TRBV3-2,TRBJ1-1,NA,CASSQLTGGRTEAFF,TGTGCCAGCAGCCAGCTGACAGGGGGTCGGACTGAAGCTTTCTTT
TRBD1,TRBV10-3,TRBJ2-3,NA,CAISESLGDRPRDTQYF,TGTGCCATCAGTGAGTCGCTCGGGGACAGGCCCCGTGATACGCAGTATTTT
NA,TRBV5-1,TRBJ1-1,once,CASSLGQVNTEAFF,TGCGCCAGCAGCTTGGGACAGGTTAACACTGAAGCTTTCTTT
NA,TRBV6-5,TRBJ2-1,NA,CASSYSPGTTYNEQFF,TGTGCCAGCAGTTACTCCCCTGGAACTACCTACAATGAGCAGTTCTTC
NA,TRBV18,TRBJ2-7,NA,CASSPRYRTYEQYF,TGTGCCAGCTCACCACGCTACAGAACCTACGAGCAGTACTTC
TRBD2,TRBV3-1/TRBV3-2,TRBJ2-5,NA,CASSQGRLADQETQYF,TGTGCCAGCAGCCAAGGAAGACTAGCGGACCAAGAGACCCAGTACTTC
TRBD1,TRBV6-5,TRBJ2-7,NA,CASSKTGQGFEQYF,TGTGCCAGCAGTAAGACAGGACAGGGGTTCGAGCAGTACTTC
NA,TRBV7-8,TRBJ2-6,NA,CASSSQRSGANVLTF,TGTGCCAGCAGCTCCCAGCGCTCTGGGGCCAACGTCCTGACTTTC
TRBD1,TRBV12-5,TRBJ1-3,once,CASGPGQGASGNTIYF,TGTGCTAGTGGGCCCGGACAGGGCGCCTCTGGAAACACCATATATTTT
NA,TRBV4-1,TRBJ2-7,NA,CASRQVTGRAYEQYF,TGCGCCAGCAGGCAGGTCACAGGACGAGCCTACGAGCAGTACTTC
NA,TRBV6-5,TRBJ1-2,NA,CASSRGELYGYTF,TGTGCCAGCAGCCGGGGGGAGCTCTATGGCTACACCTTC
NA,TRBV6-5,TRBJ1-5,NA,CASSYSGLDQPQHF,TGTGCCAGCAGTTACTCGGGGCTAGATCAGCCCCAGCATTTT
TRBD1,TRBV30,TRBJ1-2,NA,CAWSQQGAYGYTF,TGTGCCTGGAGCCAACAGGGGGCCTATGGCTACACCTTC
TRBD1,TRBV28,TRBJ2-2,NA,CASGIPGTGAVGELFF,TGTGCCAGCGGTATCCCCGGGACAGGGGCGGTCGGGGAGCTGTTTTTT
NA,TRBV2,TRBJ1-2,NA,CASSEAQRVATQYGYTF,TGTGCCAGCAGTGAAGCCCAACGGGTGGCGACGCAATATGGCTACACCTTC
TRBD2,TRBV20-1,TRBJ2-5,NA,CSASLAGGPRETQYF,TGCAGTGCTAGTCTCGCGGGGGGTCCTAGGGAGACCCAGTACTTC
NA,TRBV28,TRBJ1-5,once,CATTGGGQPQHF,TGTGCCACCACGGGAGGTGGTCAGCCCCAGCATTTT
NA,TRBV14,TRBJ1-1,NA,CASSQQVWIRFF,TGTGCCAGCAGCCAACAGGTATGGATTCGTTTCTTT
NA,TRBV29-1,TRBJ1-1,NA,CSVVATNTEAFF,TGCAGCGTTGTGGCAACGAACACTGAAGCTTTCTTT
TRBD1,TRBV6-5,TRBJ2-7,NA,CASSPGTVYEQYF,TGTGCCAGCAGCCCCGGGACAGTCTACGAGCAGTACTTC
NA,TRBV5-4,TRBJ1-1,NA,CASSTELLNTEAFF,TGTGCCAGCAGCACCGAACTTCTGAACACTGAAGCTTTCTTT
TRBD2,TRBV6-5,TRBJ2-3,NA,CASEEMSGGQGTQYF,TGTGCCAGCGAAGAGATGTCGGGGGGGCAGGGTACGCAGTATTTT
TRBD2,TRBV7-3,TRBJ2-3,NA,CASSHAGGSGGRRSTDTQYF,TGTGCCAGCAGCCACGCCGGTGGTAGCGGGGGCCGACGTAGCACAGATACGCAGTATTTT
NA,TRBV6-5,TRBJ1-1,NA,CASSLLGVSTEAFF,TGTGCCAGCTCCCTTTTGGGCGTGAGCACTGAAGCTTTCTTT
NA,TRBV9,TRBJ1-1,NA,CASSPYREFAAFF,TGTGCCAGCAGCCCCTACAGGGAATTTGCAGCTTTCTTT
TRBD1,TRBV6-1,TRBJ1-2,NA,CASSEGVTGVGYGYTF,TGTGCCAGCAGTGAAGGGGTGACAGGGGTTGGCTATGGCTACACCTTC
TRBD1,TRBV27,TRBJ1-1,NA,CASSFFGTGATEAFF,TGTGCCAGCAGTTTCTTCGGGACAGGGGCCACTGAAGCTTTCTTT
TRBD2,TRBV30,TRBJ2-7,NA,CAWSVGGGAYEQYF,TGTGCCTGGAGTGTTGGCGGGGGAGCTTACGAGCAGTACTTC
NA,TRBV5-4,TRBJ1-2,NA,CASSEINRDDYGYTF,TGTGCCAGCAGCGAAATAAACAGGGATGACTATGGCTACACCTTC
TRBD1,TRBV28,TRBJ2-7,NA,CASSLTGDPSYEQYF,TGTGCCAGCAGTTTGACAGGGGACCCTTCCTACGAGCAGTACTTC
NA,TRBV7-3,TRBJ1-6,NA,CASSPRARGGSPLHF,TGTGCCAGCAGCCCAAGGGCCCGGGGGGGCTCACCCCTCCACTTT
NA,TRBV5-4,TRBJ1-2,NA,CASSLDQGIVYGYTF,TGTGCCAGCAGCTTGGATCAGGGAATTGTCTATGGCTACACCTTC
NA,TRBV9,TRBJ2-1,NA,CASSSQPYNEQFF,TGTGCCAGCAGCTCACAGCCCTACAATGAGCAGTTCTTC
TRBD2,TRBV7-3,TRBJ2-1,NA,CASSPSGGSYNEQFF,TGTGCCAGCAGCCCCAGCGGGGGGTCCTACAATGAGCAGTTCTTC
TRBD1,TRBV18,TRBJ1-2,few,CASSLYGQGVGYTF,TGTGCCAGCTCATTGTATGGACAGGGGGTCGGCTACACCTTC
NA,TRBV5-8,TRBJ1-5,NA,CASSLGGTNNQPQHF,TGTGCCAGCAGCTTGGGTGGGACAAACAATCAGCCCCAGCATTTT
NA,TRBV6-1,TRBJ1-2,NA,CASSEVSPQVWGYTF,TGTGCCAGCAGTGAAGTCTCCCCTCAGGTCTGGGGCTACACCTTC
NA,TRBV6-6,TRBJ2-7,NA,CASKLDGGRSYEQYF,TGTGCCAGCAAGTTAGACGGCGGCCGTTCCTACGAGCAGTACTTC
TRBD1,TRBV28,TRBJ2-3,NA,CASSQQGPHGDTQYF,TGTGCCAGCAGTCAACAGGGGCCGCACGGAGATACGCAGTATTTT
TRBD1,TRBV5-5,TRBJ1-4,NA,CASSPQTGPGEKLFF,TGTGCCAGCAGCCCCCAGACAGGGCCGGGTGAAAAACTGTTTTTT
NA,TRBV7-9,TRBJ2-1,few,CASSLEYRNEQFF,TGTGCCAGCAGCTTAGAATATCGTAATGAGCAGTTCTTC
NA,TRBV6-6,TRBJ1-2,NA,CASGVLSNYGYTF,TGTGCTTCGGGGGTCCTCTCTAACTATGGCTACACCTTC
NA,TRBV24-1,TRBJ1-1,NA,CATSGPNTEAFF,TGTGCCACCAGTGGTCCTAACACTGAAGCTTTCTTT